This entry describes one T cell receptor beta chain. Its antigen is not identified. The CDR3 covers 13 residues. Germline V gene sequence: CDR1 DFQATT, CDR2 SNEGSKA (reference sequence). Trimming removed 0 bases at V and 5 bases at J, with 10 bases between. The data were obtained in a study of post-analysis software for immune sequencing data. At the level of the study: Clinical courses comprised relapsing-remitting, secondary progressive and progressive-relapsing multiple sclerosis. Study-level findings and limits: Significantly lower normalized Chao1 diversity was found in patients with multiple sclerosis relative to controls. About five TRBV segments occurring more often in patients than controls included TRBV5-6, TRBV5-1 and TRBV20-1.

The TCR beta cDNA libraries carried unique molecular identifiers. Input amounts of roughly 0.9 to 10 million T cells were used. These gave 500,000 or so cDNA molecules, so each molecule approximated one T cell. TCRdb fed the PCR reads into MiXCR, producing one record per CDR3 protein. The sample has about 680,000 distinct CDR3 sequences, approximately 59% seen once; the top ten hold approximately 10%. The sequenced sample was blood. The clonotype was recovered from a girl aged 2-10 years with multiple sclerosis. The chain carries TRBV20-1 and TRBJ2-5; D is perhaps TRBD1 (5 bases). In nucleotides, the CDR3 is TGCAGTGCTAGAGATAGACAGTCGGAGACCCAGTACTTC. Protein sequence: CSARDRQSETQYF.